Each of the 9 T cell receptor beta chains below was sequenced from the same sample in a study of beta chain features in type 1 diabetes. Study-wide findings and caveats: All four CD4+ subsets from Type 1 diabetes patients carried moderately but significantly shorter TCRB CDR3s.

What was sequenced were expressed TCRB transcripts, since all of the isolated RNA had been reverse transcribed. Sequencing used immunoSEQ multiplex PCR; TCRdb keeps in-frame clones, though not all of them. The sample carries about 160,000 clones, roughly 9% recorded once. Their recognized antigens are unknown. The specimen was central memory CD4+ T cells from blood. The source is a woman in her 30s with type 1 diabetes.

This chain links TRBV4-1 with TRBJ2-3; the match to TRBD2 covers 7 bases. This CDR3 region has 15 residues. V lost 1 base, J lost 2 bases, and 3 bases stayed unmatched. The germline V gene encodes CDR1 MGHRA and CDR2 YSYEKL. The CDR3 reads CASSQGEGYTDTQYF. As DNA, the CDR3 is TGCGCCAGCAGCCAAGGGGAGGGGTACACAGATACGCAGTATTTT.

V is TRBV4-2 and J is TRBJ1-5; 8 bases align to TRBD1. Germline V CDR1 and CDR2: LGHNA, YNFKEQ. The length of the CDR3 is 17 residues. V lost 1 base to trimming and J lost 4 bases; unmatched junction nucleotides: 9. The chain's CDR3 is CASSQGSTGGNNQPQHF. CDR3 nucleotide sequence: TGTGCCAGCAGCCAAGGTTCCACAGGGGGTAATAATCAGCCCCAGCATTTT.

V gene TRBV7-3 combines with J gene TRBJ2-2, with D tentatively TRBD1 (6 bases). Per the germline V gene, CDR1 is SGHTA and CDR2 is FQGTGA. This CDR3 contains 12 residues. The V end lost 2 bases, the J end lost 13 bases, and 11 bases lay between the germline ends. CDR3 DNA sequence: TGTGCCAGCAGCTTATCAGGGGAAGGGCTGTTTTTT. It is translated as CASSLSGEGLFF.

This clone was found a few times. The chain uses TRBV7-3 and TRBJ2-2, with 10 positions matching TRBD2. V gave up 6 bases and J gave up 2 bases; unmatched junction bases: 3. There are 15 residues in the CDR3. CDR1 is SGHTA and CDR2 is FQGTGA in the germline V gene. In DNA, the CDR3 is TGTGCCAGCAGGCTAGCGGGAGATAACACCGGGGAGCTGTTTTTT. Translation gives CASRLAGDNTGELFF.

This clone appeared a few times. CDR3 amino acids: CASSPSGTGPYEQYF. The CDR3 DNA reads TGTGCCAGCAGTCCTTCCGGGACAGGGCCCTACGAGCAGTACTTC. The genes are TRBV28 and TRBJ2-7, with 9 bases lining up with TRBD1. Germline trimming cut 5 bases from V and 2 bases from J; bases unmatched to any gene: 7. There are 15 residues in the CDR3. Germline V gene data show CDR1 as MDHEN and CDR2 as SYDVKM.

This sequence joins TRBV9 and TRBJ2-1; 8 nucleotides agree with TRBD1. Germline CDR1 SGDLS, CDR2 YYNGEE. Germline trimming cut 1 base from V and 4 bases from J; bases unmatched to any gene: 4. This CDR3 comprises 15 residues. In DNA form, the CDR3 reads TGTGCCAGCAGCGTAATTGGACAGGGTTACAATGAGCAGTTCTTC. Its translation: CASSVIGQGYNEQFF.

Only a few counts were recorded for this clone. This sequence joins TRBV28 and TRBJ1-1; D is unclear. The CDR3 is made up of 12 amino acids. The germline V gene encodes CDR1 MDHEN and CDR2 SYDVKM. The ends were cut back, 6 bases at V and 3 bases at J, with 8 bases in the middle. CDR3 residues: CASRTPDTEAFF. For the CDR3, the DNA is TGTGCCAGCAGGACACCTGACACTGAAGCTTTCTTT.

As concerns this clone: An end of the junction does not agree with germline; a read error may underlie this. The chain recombines TRBV4-1 with TRBJ1-1, with D possibly matching TRBD1 (6 bases). Germline V gene sequence: CDR1 MGHRA, CDR2 YSYEKL. The CDR3 totals 16 residues. The CDR3 here is CASIQESGRGWAEAFF. DNA for the CDR3: TGCGCCAGCATCCAAGAATCGGGCAGGGGTTGGGCTGAAGCTTTCTTT.

This clone occurred a few times. The chain links TRBV6-5 to TRBJ1-5; D remains ambiguous. Germline V gives CDR1 MNHEY, CDR2 SVGAGI. The V and J ends lost 0 bases and 6 bases respectively, with 6 bases between them. CDR3 length: 13 amino acids. CDR3 in amino acids: CASSYSSLQPQHF. CDR3 in DNA: TGTGCCAGCAGTTACTCTTCTCTTCAGCCCCAGCATTTT.